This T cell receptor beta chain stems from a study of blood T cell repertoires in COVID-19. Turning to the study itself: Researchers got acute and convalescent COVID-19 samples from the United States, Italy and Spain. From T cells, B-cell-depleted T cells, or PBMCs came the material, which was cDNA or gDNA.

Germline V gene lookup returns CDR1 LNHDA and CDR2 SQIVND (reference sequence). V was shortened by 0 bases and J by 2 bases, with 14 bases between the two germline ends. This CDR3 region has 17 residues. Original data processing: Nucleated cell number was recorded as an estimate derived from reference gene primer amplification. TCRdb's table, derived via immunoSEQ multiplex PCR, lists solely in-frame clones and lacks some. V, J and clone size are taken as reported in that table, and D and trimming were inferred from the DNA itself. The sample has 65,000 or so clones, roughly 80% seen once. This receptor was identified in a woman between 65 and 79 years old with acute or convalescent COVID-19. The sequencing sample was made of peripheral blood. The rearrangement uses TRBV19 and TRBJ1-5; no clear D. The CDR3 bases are TGTGCCAGTAGTATAGATCTATCGGGTGGTGGCAATCAGCCCCAGCATTTT. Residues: CASSIDLSGGGNQPQHF.